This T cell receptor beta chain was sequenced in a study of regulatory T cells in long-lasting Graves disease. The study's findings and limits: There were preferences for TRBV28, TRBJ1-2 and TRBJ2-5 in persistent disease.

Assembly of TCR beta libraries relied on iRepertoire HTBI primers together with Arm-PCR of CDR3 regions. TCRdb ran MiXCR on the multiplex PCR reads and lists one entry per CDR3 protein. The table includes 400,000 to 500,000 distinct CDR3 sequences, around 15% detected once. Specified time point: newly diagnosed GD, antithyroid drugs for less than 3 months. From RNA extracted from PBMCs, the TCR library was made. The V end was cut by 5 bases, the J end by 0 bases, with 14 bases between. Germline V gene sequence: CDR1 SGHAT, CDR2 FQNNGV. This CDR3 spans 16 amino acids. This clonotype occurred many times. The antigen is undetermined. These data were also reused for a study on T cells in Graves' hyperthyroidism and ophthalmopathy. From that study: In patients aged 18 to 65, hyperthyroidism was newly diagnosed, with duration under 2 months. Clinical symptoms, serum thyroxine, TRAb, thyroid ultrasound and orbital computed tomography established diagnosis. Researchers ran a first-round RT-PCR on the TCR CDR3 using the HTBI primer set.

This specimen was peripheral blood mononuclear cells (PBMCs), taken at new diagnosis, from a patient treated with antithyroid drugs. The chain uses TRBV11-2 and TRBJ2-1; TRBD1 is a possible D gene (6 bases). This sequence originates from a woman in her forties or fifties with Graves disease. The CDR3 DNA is TGTGCCAGCAGCCCGTTCGTAGGGGGCTCCTACAATGAGCAGTTCTTC. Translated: CASSPFVGGSYNEQFF.